The clone carrying this T cell receptor beta chain was recorded at least ten times. The target antigen is unknown. Germline assignment: CDR1 MGHRA and CDR2 YSYEKL. The length of the CDR3 is 16 residues. J gave up 3 bases and V 1 base, and 8 bases lay outside the gene matches. This sample was included in a study of CD8+CD57+ T cells in acquired aplastic anemia. Overall study: Average CD4+ read depth in healthy donors was around 10 million reads. General study findings and limits: No significant difference in CD8+ Simpson's diversity was found between patients and controls.

TCR beta VDJ and CDR3 were profiled, and genomic DNA was the template. TCRdb itself ran the reads through MiXCR, one entry per CDR3 protein. This repertoire shows about 220,000 distinct CDR3 sequences, 34% found once; its top ten account for 1% to 1.3%. This receptor was taken from a human donor in good health, serving as a control. The genes are TRBV4-1 and TRBJ2-7, with 8 bases that match TRBD2. The sample taken for sequencing was sorted CD4+, CD8+, or CD8+CD57+ T cells (not recorded which) from PBMCs. CDR3 sequence: CASSQAIRREVYEQYF. CDR3 sequence (DNA): TGCGCCAGCAGCCAAGCCATCCGGCGGGAGGTCTACGAGCAGTACTTC.